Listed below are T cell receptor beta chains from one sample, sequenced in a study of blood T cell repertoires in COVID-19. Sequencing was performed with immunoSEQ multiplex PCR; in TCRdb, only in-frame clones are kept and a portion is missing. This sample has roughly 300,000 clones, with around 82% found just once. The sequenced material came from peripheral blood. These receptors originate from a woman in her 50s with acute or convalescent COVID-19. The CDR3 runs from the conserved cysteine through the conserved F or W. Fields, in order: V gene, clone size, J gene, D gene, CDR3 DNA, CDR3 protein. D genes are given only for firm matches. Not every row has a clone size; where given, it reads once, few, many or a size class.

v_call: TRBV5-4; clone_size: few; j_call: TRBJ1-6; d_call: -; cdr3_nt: TGTGCCAGCAGCCAAAGACAGTTCGATAATTCACCCCTCCACTTT; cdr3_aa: CASSQRQFDNSPLHF
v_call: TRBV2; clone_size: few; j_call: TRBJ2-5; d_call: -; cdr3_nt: TGTGCCAGCAACTTCAGGGAGGTCGAGACCCAGTACTTC; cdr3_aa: CASNFREVETQYF
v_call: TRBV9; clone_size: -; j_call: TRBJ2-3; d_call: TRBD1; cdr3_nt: TGTGCCAGCAGCGCAGACAGGGCAGATACGCAGTATTTT; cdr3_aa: CASSADRADTQYF
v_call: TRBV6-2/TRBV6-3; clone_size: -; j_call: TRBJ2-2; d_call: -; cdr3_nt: TGTGCCAGCAGTGGGGACATCGACACCGGGGAGCTGTTTTTT; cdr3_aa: CASSGDIDTGELFF
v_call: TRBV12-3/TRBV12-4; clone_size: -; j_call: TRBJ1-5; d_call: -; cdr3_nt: TGTGCCAGCAGTCCAGGGTATCAGCCCCAGCATTTT; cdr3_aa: CASSPGYQPQHF
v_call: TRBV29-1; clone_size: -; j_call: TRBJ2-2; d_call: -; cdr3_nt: TGCAGCGCTGCAGACCAGGGTATAGGCACCGGGGAGCTGTTTTTT; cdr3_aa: CSAADQGIGTGELFF
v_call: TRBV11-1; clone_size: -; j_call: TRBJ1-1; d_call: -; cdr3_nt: TGTGCCAGCAGCCAACACCTGAACACTGAAGCTTTCTTT; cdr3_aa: CASSQHLNTEAFF
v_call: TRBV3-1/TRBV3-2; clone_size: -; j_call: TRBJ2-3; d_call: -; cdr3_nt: TGTGCCAGCGCGCAGGGGCAATTTTTAGGGCTAGCACCTACTAGCACAGATACGCAGTATTTT; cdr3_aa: CASAQGQFLGLAPTSTDTQYF
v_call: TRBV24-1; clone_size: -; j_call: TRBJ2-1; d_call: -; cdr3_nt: TGTGCCACCAGTGACCCCGGATTACAACAGTACAATGAGCAGTTCTTC; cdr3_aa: CATSDPGLQQYNEQFF
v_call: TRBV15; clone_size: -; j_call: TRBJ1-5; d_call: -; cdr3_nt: TGTGCCACCAGCAGAGATGAGCAAGTGAATCAGCCCCAGCATTTT; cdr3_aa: CATSRDEQVNQPQHF
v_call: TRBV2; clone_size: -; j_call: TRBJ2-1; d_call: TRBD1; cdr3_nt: TGTGCCAGCAGTAAAGGTTGGACAGGGGGCGGTGAGCAGTTCTTC; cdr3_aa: CASSKGWTGGGEQFF
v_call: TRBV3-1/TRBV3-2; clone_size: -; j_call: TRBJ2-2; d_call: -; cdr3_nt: TGTGCCAGCAGCCAAGCCTCCAGCGGAACCGGGGAGCTGTTTTTT; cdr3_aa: CASSQASSGTGELFF
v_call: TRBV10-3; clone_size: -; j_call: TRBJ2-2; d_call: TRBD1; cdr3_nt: TGTGCCATCAAAAGTGGACAGGACACCGGGGAGCTGTTTTTT; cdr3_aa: CAIKSGQDTGELFF
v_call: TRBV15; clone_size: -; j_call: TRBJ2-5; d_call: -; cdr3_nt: TGTGCCACCAGCAGGGACAGTCAAGAGACCCAGTACTTC; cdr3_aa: CATSRDSQETQYF
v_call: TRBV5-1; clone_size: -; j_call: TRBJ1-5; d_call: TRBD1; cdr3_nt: TGCGCCAGCAGCGAGGGGGGACAGTACAATCAGCCCCAGCATTTT; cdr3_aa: CASSEGGQYNQPQHF
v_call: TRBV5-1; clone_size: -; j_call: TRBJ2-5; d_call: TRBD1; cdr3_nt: TGCGCCAGCAGCTCGGGACAGGGAAGGGGCCAAGAGACCCAGTACTTC; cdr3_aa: CASSSGQGRGQETQYF
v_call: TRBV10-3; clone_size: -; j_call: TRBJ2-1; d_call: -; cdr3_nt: TGTGCCATCAGCGGGGAAGGGAATGAGCAGTTCTTC; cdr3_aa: CAISGEGNEQFF
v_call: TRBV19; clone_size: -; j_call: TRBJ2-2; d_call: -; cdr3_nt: TGTGCCAGTAGTCCTAGTGCGGGTACCGGGGAGCTGTTTTTT; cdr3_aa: CASSPSAGTGELFF
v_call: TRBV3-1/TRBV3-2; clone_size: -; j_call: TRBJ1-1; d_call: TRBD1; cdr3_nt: TGTGCCAGCAGATACGCCGACAGGGGGGACACTGAAGCTTTCTTT; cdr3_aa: CASRYADRGDTEAFF
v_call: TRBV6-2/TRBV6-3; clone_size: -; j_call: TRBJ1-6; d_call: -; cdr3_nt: TGTGCCAGCAGCAGTCAGCAGGGAATTTCACCCCTCCACTTT; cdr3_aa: CASSSQQGISPLHF
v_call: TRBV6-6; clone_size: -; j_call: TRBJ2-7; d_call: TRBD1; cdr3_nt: TGTGCCAGCAGTTACCAGGGACAGGGATTCTCGTACGAGCAGTACTTC; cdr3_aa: CASSYQGQGFSYEQYF
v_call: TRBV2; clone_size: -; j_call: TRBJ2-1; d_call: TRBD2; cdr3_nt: TGTGCCAGCAGTGTGACTAGCGGGGGGGGTGAGCAGTTCTTC; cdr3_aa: CASSVTSGGGEQFF
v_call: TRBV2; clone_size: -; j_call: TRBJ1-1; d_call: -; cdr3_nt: TGTGCCAGCAGTTTCCCTCTAACTGAAGCTTTCTTT; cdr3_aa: CASSFPLTEAFF
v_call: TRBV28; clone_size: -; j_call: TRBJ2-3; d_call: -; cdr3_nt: TGTGCCAGCAGCCGTCCCCCTTTCACAGATACGCAGTATTTT; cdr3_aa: CASSRPPFTDTQYF
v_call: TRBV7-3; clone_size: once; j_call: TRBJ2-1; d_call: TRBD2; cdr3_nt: TGTGCCAGCCAAGCTCAAGGACTAGCGGGAGGTGAGCAGTTCTTC; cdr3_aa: CASQAQGLAGGEQFF
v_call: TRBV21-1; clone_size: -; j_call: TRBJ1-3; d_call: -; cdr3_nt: TGTGCCAGCAACGTGACAGGCCTCTCTGGAAACACCATATATTTT; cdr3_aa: CASNVTGLSGNTIYF
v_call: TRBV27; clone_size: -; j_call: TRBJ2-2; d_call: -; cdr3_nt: TGTGCCAGCAGTACAAACACCGGGGAGCTGTTTTTT; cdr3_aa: CASSTNTGELFF
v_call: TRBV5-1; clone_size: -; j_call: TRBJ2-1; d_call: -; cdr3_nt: TGCGCCAGCAGCTGGAGGGACTTGGGCAATGAGCAGTTCTTC; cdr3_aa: CASSWRDLGNEQFF
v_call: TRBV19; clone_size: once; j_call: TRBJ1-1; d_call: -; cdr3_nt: TGTGCCAGTAGTATAGATAATAGCTACAGGGTGGGGTCGAACACTGAAGCTTTCTTT; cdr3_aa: CASSIDNSYRVGSNTEAFF
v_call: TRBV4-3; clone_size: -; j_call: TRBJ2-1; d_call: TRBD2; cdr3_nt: TGCGCCAGCAGCGAGCTGGGCGGGAGGGGATACAATGAGCAGTTCTTC; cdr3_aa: CASSELGGRGYNEQFF
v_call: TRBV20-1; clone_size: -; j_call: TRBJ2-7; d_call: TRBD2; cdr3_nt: TGCAGTGCTAGTTCGCTAGCGGATATTACCTACGAGCAGTACTTC; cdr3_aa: CSASSLADITYEQYF
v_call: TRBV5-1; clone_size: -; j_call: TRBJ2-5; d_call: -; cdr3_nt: TGCGCCAGCAGCATAGTAGGAGGGGAGACCCAGTACTTC; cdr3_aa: CASSIVGGETQYF
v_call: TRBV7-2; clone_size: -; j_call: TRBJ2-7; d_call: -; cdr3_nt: TGTGCCAGCAGCCCCCCTCGAGGAGGCACCTACGAGCAGTACTTC; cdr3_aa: CASSPPRGGTYEQYF
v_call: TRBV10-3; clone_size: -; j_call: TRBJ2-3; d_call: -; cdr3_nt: TGTGCCATCAGCCTGACCCAGGGCGGCACAGATACGCAGTATTTT; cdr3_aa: CAISLTQGGTDTQYF
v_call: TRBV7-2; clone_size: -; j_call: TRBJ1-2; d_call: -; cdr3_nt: TGTGCCAGCAGCTTAAGCGCTACGGATTATGGCTACACCTTC; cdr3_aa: CASSLSATDYGYTF
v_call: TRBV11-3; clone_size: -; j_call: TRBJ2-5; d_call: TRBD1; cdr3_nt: TGTGCCAGCAGCCTCGGACAGGGGGTGCCCCAAGAGACCCAGTACTTC; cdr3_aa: CASSLGQGVPQETQYF
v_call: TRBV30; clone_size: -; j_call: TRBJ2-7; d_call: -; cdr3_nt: TGTGCCTGGTCAACAGGGATCTACGAGCAGTACTTC; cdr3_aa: CAWSTGIYEQYF
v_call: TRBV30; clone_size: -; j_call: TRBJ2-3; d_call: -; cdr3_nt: TGTGCCTGGAGGCTCATGACAGTACCAGATACGCAGTATTTT; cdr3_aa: CAWRLMTVPDTQYF
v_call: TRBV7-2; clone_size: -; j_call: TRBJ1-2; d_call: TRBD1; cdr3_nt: TGTGCCAGCAGCATCGGACAGGGTGGTGGCTACACCTTC; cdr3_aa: CASSIGQGGGYTF
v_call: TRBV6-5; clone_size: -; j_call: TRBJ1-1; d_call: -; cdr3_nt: TGTGCCAGCGTCGGAGGGGGAGGGACTGAAGCTTTCTTT; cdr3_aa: CASVGGGGTEAFF
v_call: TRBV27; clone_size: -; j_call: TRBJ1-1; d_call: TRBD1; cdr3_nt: TGTGCCAGCAGTTTCTCCAGGACAGGGAATACTGAAGCTTTCTTT; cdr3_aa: CASSFSRTGNTEAFF
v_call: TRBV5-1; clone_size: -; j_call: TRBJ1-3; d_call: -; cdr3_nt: TGCGCCAGCAGCCCGGACGGGGGGCTGGGAAACACCATATATTTT; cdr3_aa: CASSPDGGLGNTIYF
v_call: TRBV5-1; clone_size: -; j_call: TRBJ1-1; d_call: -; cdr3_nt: TGCGCCAGCAGCGTACAAGTGTCCCTGAACACTGAAGCTTTCTTT; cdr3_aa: CASSVQVSLNTEAFF
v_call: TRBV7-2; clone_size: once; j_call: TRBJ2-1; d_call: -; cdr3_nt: TGTGCCAGCAGCCTCGGGAGTCACTCCTACAATGAGCAGTTCTTC; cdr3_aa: CASSLGSHSYNEQFF
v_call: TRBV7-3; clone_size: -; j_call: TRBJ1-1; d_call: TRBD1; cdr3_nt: TGTGCCAGCAGCCCGACAGGGGCACAGAACACTGAAGCTTTCTTT; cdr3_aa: CASSPTGAQNTEAFF
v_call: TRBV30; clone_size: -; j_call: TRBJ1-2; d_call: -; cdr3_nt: TGTGCCTGGAGTGGGACAGACTATGGCTACACCTTC; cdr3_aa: CAWSGTDYGYTF
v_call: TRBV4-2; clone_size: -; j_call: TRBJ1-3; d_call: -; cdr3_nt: TGTGCCAGCAGCCGCGTAACACAGGGTTCTGGAAACACCATATATTTT; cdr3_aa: CASSRVTQGSGNTIYF
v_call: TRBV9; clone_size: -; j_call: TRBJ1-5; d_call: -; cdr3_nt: TGTGCCAGCAGCAAAGGGCAGGGGAGCAATCAGCCCCAGCATTTT; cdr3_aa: CASSKGQGSNQPQHF
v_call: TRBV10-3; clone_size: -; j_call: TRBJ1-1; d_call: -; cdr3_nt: TGCGCAACAGGGAAGGAGACTGAAGCTTTCTTT; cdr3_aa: CATGKETEAFF
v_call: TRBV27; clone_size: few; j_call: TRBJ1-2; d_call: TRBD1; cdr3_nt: TGTGCCAGCACCACACAGGGGGCAGGTGGCTACACCTTC; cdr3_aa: CASTTQGAGGYTF
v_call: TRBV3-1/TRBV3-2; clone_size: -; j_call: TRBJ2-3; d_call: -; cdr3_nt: TGTGCCAGCAGCCAAGTCAAGGGGTCTAGCACAGATACGCAGTATTTT; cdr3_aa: CASSQVKGSSTDTQYF
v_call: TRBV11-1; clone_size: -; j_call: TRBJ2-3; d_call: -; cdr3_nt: TGTGCCAGCAGCTTAGGGGGCGCGACAGATACGCAGTATTTT; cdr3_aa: CASSLGGATDTQYF
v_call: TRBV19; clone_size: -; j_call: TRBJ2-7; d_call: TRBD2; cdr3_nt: TGTGCCAGTAACTTACCTACTAGCGGGAGTAAACACGAGCAGTACTTC; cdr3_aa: CASNLPTSGSKHEQYF
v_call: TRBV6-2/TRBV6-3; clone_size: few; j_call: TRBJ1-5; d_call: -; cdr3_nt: TGTGCCAGCAGTGGGCAGAGCAATCAGCCCCAGCATTTT; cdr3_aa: CASSGQSNQPQHF
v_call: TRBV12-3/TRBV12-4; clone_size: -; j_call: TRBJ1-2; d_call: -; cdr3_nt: TGTGCCAGCAGTTTAAGGGGGACCGATGGCTACACCTTC; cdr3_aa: CASSLRGTDGYTF
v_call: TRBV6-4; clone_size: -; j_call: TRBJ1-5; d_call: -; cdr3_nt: TGTGCCAGCAGTCACAGGGATCATCAGCCCCAGCATTTT; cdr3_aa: CASSHRDHQPQHF
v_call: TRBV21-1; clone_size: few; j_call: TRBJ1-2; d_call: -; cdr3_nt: TGTGCCAGCAGCACCCTACAGGGCTACACCTTC; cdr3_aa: CASSTLQGYTF
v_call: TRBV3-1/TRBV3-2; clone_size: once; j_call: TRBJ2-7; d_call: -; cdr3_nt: TGTGCCAGCAGCCAACAGTTCTCCGAGCAGTACTTC; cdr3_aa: CASSQQFSEQYF